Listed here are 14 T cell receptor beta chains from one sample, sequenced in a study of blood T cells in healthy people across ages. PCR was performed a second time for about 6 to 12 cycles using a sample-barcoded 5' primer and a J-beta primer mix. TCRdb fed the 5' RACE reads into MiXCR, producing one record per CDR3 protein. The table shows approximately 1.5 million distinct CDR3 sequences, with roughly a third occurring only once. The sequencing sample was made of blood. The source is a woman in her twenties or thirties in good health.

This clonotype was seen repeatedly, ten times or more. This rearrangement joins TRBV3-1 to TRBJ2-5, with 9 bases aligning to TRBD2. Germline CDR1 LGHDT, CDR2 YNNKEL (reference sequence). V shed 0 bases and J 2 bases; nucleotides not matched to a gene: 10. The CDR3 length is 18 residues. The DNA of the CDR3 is TGTGCCAGCAGCCAAGAAAGCGGGGGGCATTATGCGCAAGAGACCCAGTACTTC. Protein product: CASSQESGGHYAQETQYF.

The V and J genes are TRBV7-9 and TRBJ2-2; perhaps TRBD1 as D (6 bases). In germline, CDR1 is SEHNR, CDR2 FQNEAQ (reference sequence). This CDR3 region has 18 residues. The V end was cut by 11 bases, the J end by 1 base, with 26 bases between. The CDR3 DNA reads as TGTGCCCTACCCCCAGGGACAATATCTGTCTTGAACACCGGGGAGCTGTTTTTT. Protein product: CALPPGTISVLNTGELFF.

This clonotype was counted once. CDR3 sequence reads: CSARATSGLEQYF. In nucleotides, the CDR3 is TGCAGTGCTAGAGCGACTAGCGGCCTTGAGCAGTACTTC. This sequence joins TRBV20-1 and TRBJ2-1; 9 bases match TRBD2. The J call is doubtful: the DNA matches TRBJ2-7 better. CDR1 and CDR2 (germline): DFQATT, SNEGSKA (reference sequence). CDR3 length equals 13 residues.

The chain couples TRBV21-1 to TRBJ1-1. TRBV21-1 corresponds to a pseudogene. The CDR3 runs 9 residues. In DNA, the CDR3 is TGTGCCAGCAGCAAAGTTGCTTTCTTT. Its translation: CASSKVAFF.

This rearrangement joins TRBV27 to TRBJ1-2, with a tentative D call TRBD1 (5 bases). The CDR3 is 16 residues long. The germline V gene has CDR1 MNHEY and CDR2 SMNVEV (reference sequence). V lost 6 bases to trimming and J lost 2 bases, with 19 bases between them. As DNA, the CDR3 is TGTGCCAGCAGCCCGGGACTCACCACTATAAACTATGGCTACACCTTC. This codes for CASSPGLTTINYGYTF.

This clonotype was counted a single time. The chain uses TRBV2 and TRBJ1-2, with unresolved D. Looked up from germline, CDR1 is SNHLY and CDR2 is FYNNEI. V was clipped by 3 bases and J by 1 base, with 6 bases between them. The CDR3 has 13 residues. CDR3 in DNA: TGTGCCAGCAGTGACGGGTTTAACTATGGCTACACCTTC. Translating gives CASSDGFNYGYTF.

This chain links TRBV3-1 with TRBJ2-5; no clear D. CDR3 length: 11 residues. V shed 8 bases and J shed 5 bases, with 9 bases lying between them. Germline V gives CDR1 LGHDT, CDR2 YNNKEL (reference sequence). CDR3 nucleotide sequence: TGTGCCAGCGCCTCCTTGGAGACCCAGTACTTC. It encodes CASASLETQYF.

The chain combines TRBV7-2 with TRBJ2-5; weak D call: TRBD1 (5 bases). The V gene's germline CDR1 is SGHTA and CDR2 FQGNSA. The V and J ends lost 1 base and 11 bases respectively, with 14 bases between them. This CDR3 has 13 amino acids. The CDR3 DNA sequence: TGTGCCAGCAGCTTAGATTCGGCAGGGCTTCAGTACTTC. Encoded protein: CASSLDSAGLQYF.

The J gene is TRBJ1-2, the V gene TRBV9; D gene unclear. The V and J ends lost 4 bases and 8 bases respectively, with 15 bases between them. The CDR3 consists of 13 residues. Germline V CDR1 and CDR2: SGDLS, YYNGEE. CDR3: CASSQRGNQGYTF. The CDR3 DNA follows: TGTGCCAGCAGCCAACGGGGAAATCAAGGCTACACCTTC.

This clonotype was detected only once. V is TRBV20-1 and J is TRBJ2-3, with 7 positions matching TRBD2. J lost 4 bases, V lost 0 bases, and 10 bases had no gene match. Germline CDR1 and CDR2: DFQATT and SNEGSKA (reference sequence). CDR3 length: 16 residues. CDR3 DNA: TGCAGTGCTAGAGATGGGTCGCGGGGGAACGCAGATACGCAGTATTTT. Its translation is CSARDGSRGNADTQYF.

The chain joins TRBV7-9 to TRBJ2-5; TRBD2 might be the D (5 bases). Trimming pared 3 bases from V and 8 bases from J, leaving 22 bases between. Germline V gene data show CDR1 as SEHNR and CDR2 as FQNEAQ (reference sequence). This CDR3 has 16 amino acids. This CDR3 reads CASSFIGAGWEGTQYF. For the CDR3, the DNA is TGTGCCAGCAGCTTCATTGGTGCGGGTTGGGAAGGTACCCAGTACTTC.

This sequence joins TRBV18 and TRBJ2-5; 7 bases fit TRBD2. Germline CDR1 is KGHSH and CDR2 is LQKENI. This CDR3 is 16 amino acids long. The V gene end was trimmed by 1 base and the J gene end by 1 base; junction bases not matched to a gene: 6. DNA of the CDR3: TGTGCCAGCTCACCACGCGCTAGCGGAGTCCAAGAGACCCAGTACTTC. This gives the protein CASSPRASGVQETQYF.

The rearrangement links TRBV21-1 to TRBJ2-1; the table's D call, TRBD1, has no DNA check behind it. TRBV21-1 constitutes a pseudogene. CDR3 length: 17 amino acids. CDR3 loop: CASNYLERAGDRNEQFF. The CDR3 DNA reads TGTGCCAGCAACTACCTCGAGCGGGCAGGGGACAGGAATGAGCAGTTCTTC.

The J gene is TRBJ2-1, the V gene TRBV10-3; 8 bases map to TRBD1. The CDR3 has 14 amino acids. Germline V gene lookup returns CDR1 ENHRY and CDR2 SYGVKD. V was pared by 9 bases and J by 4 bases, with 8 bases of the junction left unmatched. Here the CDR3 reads CAIQWGQVYNEQFF. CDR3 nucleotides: TGTGCCATTCAGTGGGGACAGGTATACAATGAGCAGTTCTTC.